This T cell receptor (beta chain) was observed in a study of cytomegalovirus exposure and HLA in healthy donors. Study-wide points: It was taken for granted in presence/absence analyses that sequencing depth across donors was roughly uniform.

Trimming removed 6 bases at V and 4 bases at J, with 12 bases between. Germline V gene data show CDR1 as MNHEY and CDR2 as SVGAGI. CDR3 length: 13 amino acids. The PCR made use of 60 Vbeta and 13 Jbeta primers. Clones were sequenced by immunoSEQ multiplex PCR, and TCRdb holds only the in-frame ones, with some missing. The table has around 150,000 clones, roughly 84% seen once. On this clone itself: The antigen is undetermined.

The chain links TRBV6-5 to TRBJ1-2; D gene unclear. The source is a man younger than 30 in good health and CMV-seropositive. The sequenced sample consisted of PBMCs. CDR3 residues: CASRPSGSYGYTF. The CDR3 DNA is TGTGCCAGCAGACCCTCCGGGAGCTATGGCTACACCTTC.